This TCR beta chain appears in the sequencing data of a study of early T cells in non-severe SARS-CoV-2 infection. Across the study: It was bulk RNA from unsorted whole blood that was sequenced, and the chains were unpaired.

A remark on this clonotype: The antigen is not known.

The germline V and J ends were trimmed by 1 base and 6 bases, with 9 bases remaining between them. This CDR3 is built from 13 residues. Germline lookup yields CDR1 LGHDT and CDR2 YNNKEL (reference sequence). TCRdb fed the 5' RACE reads into MiXCR, producing one record per CDR3 protein. The sample holds tens of thousands of distinct CDR3 sequences; about 9.1% are singletons and the top ten take approximately 9%. Study-wide results and limits: Using VDJdb, the matching emphasized anti-spike CD8 responses while missing private and CD4 specificities.

The chain combines TRBV3-1 with TRBJ1-1, with no clear D. This sequence originates from an adult who was a healthcare worker with PCR-confirmed SARS-CoV-2 infection or an uninfected control (not recorded which). Material: whole blood. CDR3 DNA: TGTGCCAGCAGCCAAGGTCCCTTGGCTGAAGCTTTCTTT. Protein sequence: CASSQGPLAEAFF.